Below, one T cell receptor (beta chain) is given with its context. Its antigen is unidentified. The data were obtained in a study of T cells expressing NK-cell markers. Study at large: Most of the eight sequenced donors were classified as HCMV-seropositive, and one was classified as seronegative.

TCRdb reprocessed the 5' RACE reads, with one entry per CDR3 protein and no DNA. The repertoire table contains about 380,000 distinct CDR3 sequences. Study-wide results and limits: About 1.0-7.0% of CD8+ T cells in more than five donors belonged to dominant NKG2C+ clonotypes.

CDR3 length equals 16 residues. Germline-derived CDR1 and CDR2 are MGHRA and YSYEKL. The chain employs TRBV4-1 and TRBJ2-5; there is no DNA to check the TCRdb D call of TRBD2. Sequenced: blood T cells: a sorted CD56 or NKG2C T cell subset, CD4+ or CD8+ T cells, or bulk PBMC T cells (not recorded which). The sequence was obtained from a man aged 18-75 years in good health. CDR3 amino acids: CASSQLLAGFQETQYF.